The table lists the clone carrying this T cell receptor beta chain with a count of one. The data were taken from a study of blood T cell repertoires in COVID-19. Overall study: Both acute and convalescent COVID-19 samples were obtained from the United States, Italy and Spain.

Sequencing used immunoSEQ multiplex PCR; TCRdb keeps in-frame clones, though not all of them. The sample yields about 140,000 clones, 88% seen once. The Seattle patients joined while their infection was active and were tracked longitudinally afterward. V was shortened by 5 bases and J by 6 bases, with 14 bases between the two germline ends. Germline CDR1 reads KGHSH; CDR2 reads LQKENI. The CDR3 has 14 amino acids. Material for sequencing was peripheral blood. The receptor was derived from a human donor with COVID-19, enrolled during active disease. The donor label of this sample is uncertain. The chain has TRBV18 and TRBJ1-5, with D perhaps TRBD1 (6 bases). The CDR3 DNA reads as TGTGCCAGCTCATCTACTACAGGGTTTCAGCCCCAGCATTTT. Its protein product is CASSSTTGFQPQHF.